Below, one T cell receptor (beta chain) is given with its context. The V gene's germline CDR1 is SEHNR and CDR2 FQNEAQ (reference sequence). Trimming left V 0 bases short and J 7 bases short, with 12 bases between. CDR3 length: 14 amino acids. This sample stems from a study of glioma-infiltrating T cells after dendritic cell vaccination. Noted time point: after dendritic cell vaccination, including at tumor progression/relapse. Here immunoSEQ multiplex PCR was the method, and the copy in TCRdb shows in-frame clones only, minus some. The table records 90,000 to 95,000 clones, about 81% of them present only once.

The origin of this receptor is a human donor with glioblastoma. The chain is built from TRBV7-9 and TRBJ1-2; D remains unclear. This specimen was blood, taken after dendritic cell vaccination. The CDR3 sequence: CASSLAAEGAGYTF. The CDR3 DNA follows: TGTGCCAGCAGCTTAGCAGCTGAGGGAGCTGGCTACACCTTC.